This T cell receptor beta chain came from a study of cytomegalovirus exposure and HLA in healthy donors. The PCR ran on 60 Vbeta and 13 Jbeta primers. TCRdb's table, derived via immunoSEQ multiplex PCR, lists solely in-frame clones and lacks some. The sample contains more than 95,000 clones, over 70% of which appear only once. The sequenced sample was PBMCs. The TCR was taken from a woman aged 50 to 60 in good health and CMV-seropositive.

This CDR3 is CASSLRPGATGPYEQYF. The CDR3 DNA reads TGTGCCAGCAGCTTACGTCCAGGGGCGACAGGGCCCTACGAGCAGTACTTC. The J gene is TRBJ2-7, the V gene TRBV7-9; the match to TRBD1 covers 7 bases. From germline, CDR1 is SEHNR and CDR2 FQNEAQ (reference sequence). V dropped 2 bases and J dropped 2; count of bases not matched to a gene: 12. This CDR3 region has 17 residues. The full variable domain, rest sourced from reference TRBV7-9 and TRBJ2-7, is DTGVSQNPRHKITKRGQNVTFRCDPISEHNRLYWYRQTLGQGPEFLTYFQNEAQLEKSRLLSDRFSAERPKGSFSTLEIQRTEQGDSAMYLCASSLRPGATGPYEQYFGPGTRLTVT.